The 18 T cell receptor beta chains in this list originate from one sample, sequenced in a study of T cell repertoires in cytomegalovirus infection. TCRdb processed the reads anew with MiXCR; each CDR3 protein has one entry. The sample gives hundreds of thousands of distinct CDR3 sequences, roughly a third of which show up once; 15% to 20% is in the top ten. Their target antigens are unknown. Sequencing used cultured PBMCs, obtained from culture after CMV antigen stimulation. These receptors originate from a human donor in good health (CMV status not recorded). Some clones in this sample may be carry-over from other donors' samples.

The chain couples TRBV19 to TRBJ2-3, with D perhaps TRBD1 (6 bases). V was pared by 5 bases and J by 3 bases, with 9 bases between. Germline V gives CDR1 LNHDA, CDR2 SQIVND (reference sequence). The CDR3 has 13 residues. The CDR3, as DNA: TGTGCCAGTAGTGAAGGACAGACAGATACGCAGTATTTT. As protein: CASSEGQTDTQYF.

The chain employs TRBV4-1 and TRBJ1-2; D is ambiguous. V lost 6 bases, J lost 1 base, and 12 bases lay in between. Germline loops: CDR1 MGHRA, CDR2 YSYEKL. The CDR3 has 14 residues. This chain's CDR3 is CASRDLLRNYGYTF. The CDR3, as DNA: TGCGCCAGCAGGGACCTTCTCCGTAACTATGGCTACACCTTC.

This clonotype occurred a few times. The CDR3 nucleotides read TGTGCCAGCAGCCAGGGACAGGCGAGTAATGAAAAACTGTTTTTT. It is translated as CASSQGQASNEKLFF. This chain joins TRBV28 and TRBJ1-4; the match to TRBD1 covers 8 bases. CDR3 length: 15 residues. The germline CDR1 and CDR2 sequences are MDHEN and SYDVKM. V was pared by 6 bases and J by 4 bases, with 7 bases of the junction left unmatched.

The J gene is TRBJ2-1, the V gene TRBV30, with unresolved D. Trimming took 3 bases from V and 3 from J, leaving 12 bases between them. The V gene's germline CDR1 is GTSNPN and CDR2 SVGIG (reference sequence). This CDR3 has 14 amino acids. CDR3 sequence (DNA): TGTGCCTGGAGCCCCGGACGGTACTACAATGAGCAGTTCTTC. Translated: CAWSPGRYYNEQFF.

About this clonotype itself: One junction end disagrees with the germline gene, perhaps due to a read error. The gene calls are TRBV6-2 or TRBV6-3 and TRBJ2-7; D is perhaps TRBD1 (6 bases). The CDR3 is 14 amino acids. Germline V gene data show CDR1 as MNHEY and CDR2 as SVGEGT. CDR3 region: CASRTPTGFRTGSF. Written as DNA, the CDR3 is TGTGCCAGCAGAACCCCCACAGGGTTCAGAACGGGGAGCTTC.

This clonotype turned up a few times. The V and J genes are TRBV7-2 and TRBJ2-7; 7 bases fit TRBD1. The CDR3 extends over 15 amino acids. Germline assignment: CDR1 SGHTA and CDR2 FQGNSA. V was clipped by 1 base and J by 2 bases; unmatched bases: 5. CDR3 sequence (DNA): TGTGCCAGCAGCTTAGGACAGGGAACCACCTACGAGCAGTACTTC. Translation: CASSLGQGTTYEQYF. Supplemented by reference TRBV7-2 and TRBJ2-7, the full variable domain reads GAGVSQSPSNKVTEKGKDVELRCDPISGHTALYWYRQSLGQGLEFLIYFQGNSAPDKSGLPSDRFSAERTGGSVSTLTIQRTQQEDSAVYLCASSLGQGTTYEQYFGPGTRLTVT.

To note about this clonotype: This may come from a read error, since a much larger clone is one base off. CDR3 loop: CASSPTWETQYF. The CDR3 region has the DNA TGTGCCAGCAGCCCTACCTGGGAGACCCAGTACTTC. The chain links TRBV12-3 or TRBV12-4 to TRBJ2-5, with D unclear. Trimming left V 6 bases short and J 5 bases short, with 10 bases between. The CDR3 extends over 12 amino acids.

CDR3 region: CASSLIGPPIQGAPGELFF. Here the CDR3 DNA reads TGCGCCAGCAGCTTGATCGGCCCGCCAATCCAGGGGGCGCCCGGGGAGCTGTTTTTT. The chain carries TRBV5-1 and TRBJ2-2; 8 bases agree with TRBD1. This CDR3 spans 19 amino acids. From germline, CDR1 is SGHRS and CDR2 YFSETQ. Trimming cost V 1 base and J 6 bases; bases outside gene matches: 17.

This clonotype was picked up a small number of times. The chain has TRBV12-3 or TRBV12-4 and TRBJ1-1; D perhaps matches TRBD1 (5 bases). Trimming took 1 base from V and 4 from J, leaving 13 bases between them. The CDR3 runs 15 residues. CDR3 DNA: TGTGCCAGCAGTTTAGAGGGCTCGGGACGCACTGAAGCTTTCTTT. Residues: CASSLEGSGRTEAFF.

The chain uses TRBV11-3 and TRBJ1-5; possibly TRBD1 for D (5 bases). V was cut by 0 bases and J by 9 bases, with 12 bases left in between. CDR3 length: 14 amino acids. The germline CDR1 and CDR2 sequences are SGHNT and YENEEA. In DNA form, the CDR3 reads TGTGCCAGCAGCTTAGATAGCGGGGGAGGGCCCCAGCATTTT. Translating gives CASSLDSGGGPQHF.

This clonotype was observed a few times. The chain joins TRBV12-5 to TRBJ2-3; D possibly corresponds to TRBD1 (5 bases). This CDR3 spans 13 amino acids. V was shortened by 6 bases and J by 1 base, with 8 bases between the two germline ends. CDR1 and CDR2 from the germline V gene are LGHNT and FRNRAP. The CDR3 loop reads CASGVTGTDTQYF. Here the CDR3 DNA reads TGTGCTAGTGGAGTGACAGGCACAGATACGCAGTATTTT.

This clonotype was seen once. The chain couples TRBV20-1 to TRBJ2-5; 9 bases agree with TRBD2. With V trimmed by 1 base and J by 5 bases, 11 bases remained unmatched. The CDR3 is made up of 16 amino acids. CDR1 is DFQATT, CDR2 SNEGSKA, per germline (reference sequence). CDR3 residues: CSARGVSGSDMETQYF. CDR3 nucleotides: TGCAGTGCTAGAGGGGTTAGCGGGAGTGATATGGAGACCCAGTACTTC.

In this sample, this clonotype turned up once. CDR3 coding DNA: TGTGCCAGCAGTTTAATGCCCAATCAGCCCCAGCATTTT. This encodes CASSLMPNQPQHF. The V and J genes are TRBV28 and TRBJ1-5; no definite D call. This CDR3 has 13 amino acids. Germline V gene sequence: CDR1 MDHEN, CDR2 SYDVKM. Trimming cost V 2 bases and J 3 bases, with 5 bases left between them.

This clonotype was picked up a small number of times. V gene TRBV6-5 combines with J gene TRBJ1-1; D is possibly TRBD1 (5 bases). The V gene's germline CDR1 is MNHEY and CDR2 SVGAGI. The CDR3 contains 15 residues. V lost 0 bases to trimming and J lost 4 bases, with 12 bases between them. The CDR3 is CASSYSKRGGTEAFF. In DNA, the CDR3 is TGTGCCAGCAGTTACTCGAAGAGGGGTGGCACTGAAGCTTTCTTT.

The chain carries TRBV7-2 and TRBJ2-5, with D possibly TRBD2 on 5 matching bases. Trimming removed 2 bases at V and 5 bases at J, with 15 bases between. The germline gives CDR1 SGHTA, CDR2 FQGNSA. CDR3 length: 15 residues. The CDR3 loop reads CASSLRRVQDETQYF. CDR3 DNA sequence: TGTGCCAGCAGCTTAAGGCGGGTACAAGATGAGACCCAGTACTTC.

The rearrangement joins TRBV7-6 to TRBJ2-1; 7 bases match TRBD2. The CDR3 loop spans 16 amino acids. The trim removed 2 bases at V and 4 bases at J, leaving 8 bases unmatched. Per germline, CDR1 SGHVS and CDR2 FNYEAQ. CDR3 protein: CASSLISSGNYNEQFF. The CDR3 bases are TGTGCCAGCAGCTTAATCTCTAGCGGAAATTACAATGAGCAGTTCTTC.

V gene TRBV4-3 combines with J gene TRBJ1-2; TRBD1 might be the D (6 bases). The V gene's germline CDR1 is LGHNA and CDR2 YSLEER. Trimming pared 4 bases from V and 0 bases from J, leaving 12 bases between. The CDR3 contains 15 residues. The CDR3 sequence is CASSPWTEANYGYTF. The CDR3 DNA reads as TGCGCCAGCAGCCCCTGGACAGAGGCTAACTATGGCTACACCTTC.

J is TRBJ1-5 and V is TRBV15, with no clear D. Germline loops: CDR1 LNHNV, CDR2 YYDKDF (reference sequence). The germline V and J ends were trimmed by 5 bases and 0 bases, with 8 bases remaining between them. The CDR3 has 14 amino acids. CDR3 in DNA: TGTGCCACCAGCGGATACGGTAGCAATCAGCCCCAGCATTTT. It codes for CATSGYGSNQPQHF.